The next 21 T cell receptor beta chains were all read from a single sample in a study of human T cells and chemical hapten exposure. The time point is: pre-sensitization, week 0. The treatment denotes: therapeutic diphenylcyclopropenone sensitization with weekly scalp DPC. TCRdb independently ran MiXCR on the RACE reads; one entry per CDR3 protein. This sample has around 350,000 distinct CDR3 sequences; around 5.5% occur once, and the top ten carry about 8.2%. The sample was whole blood, taken in connection with sensitization to the hapten diphenylcyclopropenone (DPC). Source of these receptors: a woman under 30 with alopecia areata. Some clones in this sample may be carry-over from other donors' samples.

This clonotype has only a few counts. The gene calls are TRBV12-3 or TRBV12-4 and TRBJ1-2, with TRBD1 as a possible D gene (5 bases). The V end was cut by 2 bases, the J end by 7 bases, with 5 bases between. The CDR3 runs 11 residues. This chain's CDR3 is CASSLTGGYTF. In nucleotides, the CDR3 is TGTGCCAGCAGTTTAACAGGTGGCTACACCTTC.

This chain links TRBV6-1 with TRBJ2-5; 12 bases are shared with TRBD2. The CDR3 extends over 18 amino acids. Germline CDR1 MNHNS, CDR2 SASEGT. V lost 4 bases, J lost 4 bases, and 13 bases stayed unmatched. The CDR3: CASSGRSPSGGGRETQYF. DNA for the CDR3: TGTGCCAGCAGTGGTCGGAGCCCTAGCGGGGGGGGGCGAGAGACCCAGTACTTC.

The V call is TRBV6-5, the J call TRBJ2-6; 8 bases line up with TRBD2. This CDR3 has 17 amino acids. Germline CDR1 reads MNHEY; CDR2 reads SVGAGI. V was pared by 4 bases and J by 4 bases, with 9 bases of the junction left unmatched. CDR3 sequence: CASSFGPGGAGANVLTF. The CDR3 nucleotides are TGTGCCAGCAGTTTCGGACCGGGGGGGGCCGGGGCCAACGTCCTGACTTTC.

This clonotype was recorded a few times. This rearrangement joins TRBV11-2 to TRBJ2-1; D possibly corresponds to TRBD1 (6 bases). The V end lost 0 bases, the J end lost 1 base, and 10 bases lay between the germline ends. This CDR3 is built from 16 residues. Germline V gives CDR1 SGHAT, CDR2 FQNNGV. The CDR3 coding sequence is TGTGCCAGCAGCTTAGATTTGGACAGTTCCTACAATGAGCAGTTCTTC. This sequence encodes CASSLDLDSSYNEQFF.

There are a few counts of this clonotype. The V and J genes are TRBV12-3 or TRBV12-4 and TRBJ2-7; 8 bases line up with TRBD2. The V gene end was trimmed by 5 bases and the J gene end by 4 bases; junction bases not matched to a gene: 10. The CDR3 totals 15 residues. CDR3 sequence (DNA): TGTGCCAGCAGTACCCTGTTTCTAGCGGGTTACGAGCAGTACTTC. Residues: CASSTLFLAGYEQYF.

This chain joins TRBV4-2 and TRBJ2-3, with unresolved D. CDR1 is LGHNA, CDR2 YNFKEQ, per germline. CDR3 size: 14 residues. V was shortened by 1 base and J by 5 bases, with 10 bases between the two germline ends. The CDR3 nucleotides read TGTGCCAGCAGCCAAGTCCAAGCCGGAGATACGCAGTATTTT. It is translated as CASSQVQAGDTQYF.

There are many counts of this clonotype. The chain links TRBV4-3 to TRBJ2-7, with D possibly being TRBD2 (6 bases). Deletions cut 0 bases from V and 5 bases from J, with 14 bases between. CDR3 length: 15 amino acids. CDR1 is LGHNA and CDR2 is YSLEER in the germline V gene. The CDR3 region is CASSQDARGDDEQYF. CDR3 in DNA: TGCGCCAGCAGCCAAGACGCCCGCGGGGACGACGAGCAGTACTTC.

This clonotype has more than one count but fewer than ten. V is TRBV24-1 and J is TRBJ2-7; TRBD2 agrees at 7 bases. The CDR3 is made up of 13 amino acids. The ends lost 0 bases at V and 6 bases at J; junction bases unmatched: 1. The germline CDR1 and CDR2 sequences are KGHDR and SFDVKD. This CDR3 is CATSDLPGGEQYF. CDR3 DNA sequence: TGTGCCACCAGTGATTTGCCGGGGGGCGAGCAGTACTTC.

The table lists this clonotype with many counts. The V and J genes are TRBV20-1 and TRBJ2-1, with 12 positions matching TRBD2. J was trimmed by 15 bases and V by 5 bases; bases with no gene match: 8. The CDR3 covers 12 residues. The germline CDR1 and CDR2 sequences are DFQATT and SNEGSKA (reference sequence). The chain's CDR3 is CSARLAGESSFF. Here the CDR3 DNA reads TGCAGTGCTCGACTAGCGGGGGAATCGTCGTTCTTC.

This clonotype was seen only a few times. The chain carries TRBV5-1 and TRBJ1-2, with a weak D call TRBD1 (6 bases). The ends were cut back, 4 bases at V and 4 bases at J, with 14 bases in the middle. Germline loops: CDR1 SGHRS, CDR2 YFSETQ. CDR3 length: 14 amino acids. The CDR3 sequence is CASSSNRVAYGYTF. CDR3 nucleotides: TGCGCCAGCAGCAGCAACAGGGTGGCCTATGGCTACACCTTC.

J is TRBJ2-1 and V is TRBV4-3, with 7 bases fitting TRBD2. V lost 2 bases and J lost 4; bases outside the gene matches: 8. CDR3 length: 16 amino acids. The V gene's germline CDR1 is LGHNA and CDR2 YSLEER. The CDR3 nucleotides read TGCGCCAGCAGCCAAACATTAGCGGGCGCATACAATGAGCAGTTCTTC. It is translated as CASSQTLAGAYNEQFF.

V is TRBV19 and J is TRBJ1-1; D is undetermined. Per germline, CDR1 LNHDA and CDR2 SQIVND (reference sequence). CDR3 length equals 11 residues. V shed 8 bases and J shed 5 bases, with 9 bases lying between them. DNA of the CDR3: TGTGCCAGTGGAAGATGGACTGAAGCTTTCTTT. Translating it yields CASGRWTEAFF.

V is TRBV29-1 and J is TRBJ1-3; maybe TRBD1 (5 bases). The length of the CDR3 is 14 residues. V lost 4 bases, J lost 3 bases, and 13 bases lay in between. From germline, CDR1 is SQVTM and CDR2 ANQGSEA. CDR3 sequence reads: CSVGARDGGNTIYF. The CDR3 DNA is TGCAGCGTTGGGGCCCGGGACGGTGGAAACACCATATATTTT.

This clonotype was counted between two and nine times. The rearrangement joins TRBV6-5 to TRBJ2-3, with D unclear. Per germline, CDR1 MNHEY and CDR2 SVGAGI. Deletions cut 0 bases from V and 3 bases from J, with 10 bases between. The CDR3 has 15 residues. Here the CDR3 DNA reads TGTGCCAGCAGTTACTCGTCTCTCTCAACAGATACGCAGTATTTT. Encoded protein: CASSYSSLSTDTQYF.

The chain has TRBV27 and TRBJ2-2; possible D gene TRBD1, 6 bases. Trimming took 3 bases from V and 4 from J, leaving 12 bases between them. The CDR3 runs to 15 residues. Germline CDR1 is MNHEY and CDR2 is SMNVEV (reference sequence). The CDR3 DNA is TGTGCCAGCAGTTTCAACAGGGTCGGCACCGGGGAGCTGTTTTTT. Translating gives CASSFNRVGTGELFF.

This clonotype has only a few counts. V and J are TRBV12-3 or TRBV12-4 and TRBJ2-2; D call uncertain. The V end was cut by 7 bases, the J end by 8 bases, with 11 bases between. CDR3 length: 12 amino acids. The CDR3 nucleotides read TGTGCCAGCACCCCCTCGGCTGGGGAGCTGTTTTTT. Protein product: CASTPSAGELFF.

This clonotype was picked up a small number of times. The rearrangement joins TRBV6-2 or TRBV6-3 to TRBJ2-7; D gene unclear. This CDR3 region has 12 residues. V lost 6 bases and J lost 6, with 12 bases in between. Looked up from germline, CDR1 is MNHEY and CDR2 is SVGEGT. The CDR3 DNA sequence: TGTGCCAGCAGGATGCTTCCATCCGAGCAGTACTTC. Residues: CASRMLPSEQYF.

This clonotype has ten or more counts. The V and J genes are TRBV6-6 and TRBJ1-2; D possibly corresponds to TRBD1 (5 bases). Germline V gives CDR1 MNHNY, CDR2 SVGAGI (reference sequence). There are 14 residues in the CDR3. V lost 2 bases and J 6 bases, leaving 13 bases between the germline ends. CDR3 loop: CASSYGSGPNGYTF. The CDR3, as DNA: TGTGCCAGCAGTTACGGTTCAGGGCCCAATGGCTACACCTTC.

This clonotype was picked up many times. The chain is built from TRBV11-1 and TRBJ2-7; D not certain. The V gene lost 4 bases and the J gene lost 3 bases, with 7 bases spanning the gap. This CDR3 comprises 12 residues. Germline CDR1 SGHAT, CDR2 FQDESV (reference sequence). The CDR3 region is CASSSTDYEQYF. DNA of the CDR3: TGTGCCAGCAGCTCGACGGACTACGAGCAGTACTTC.

CDR3 sequence: CASSRGEDRQFNTEAFF. CDR3 in DNA: TGCGCCAGCAGTCGGGGCGAAGACCGACAGTTCAACACTGAAGCTTTCTTT. The chain has TRBV23-1 and TRBJ1-1, with D possibly being TRBD1 (5 bases). TRBV23-1 is known as an ORF, though its function is uncertain. The CDR3 runs 17 residues. Trimming stripped 4 bases from V and 2 bases from J, with 20 bases between.

The rearrangement uses TRBV5-1 and TRBJ1-2; tentative D call: TRBD1 (5 bases). Trimming pared 3 bases from V and 6 bases from J, leaving 15 bases between. Germline loops: CDR1 SGHRS, CDR2 YFSETQ. This CDR3 spans 14 amino acids. The CDR3 nucleotides read TGCGCCAGCAGCTGGGGGAGGGAAGCGGATGGCTACACCTTC. This codes for CASSWGREADGYTF.